This T cell receptor (beta chain) is drawn from a study of beta chain features in type 1 diabetes. Findings and limits, study-wide: HLA effects on TCRB rearrangement stayed unresolved here.

Notes on this clone: The antigen remains undetermined. In the same sample, other DNA sequences code for this CDR3.

The CDR3 runs 12 residues. Between the trimmed V and J ends, which lost 5 bases and 5 bases, there was a span of 6 bases. The V gene's germline CDR1 is SGHTA and CDR2 FQGNSA. The investigators reverse transcribed all of the isolated RNA, so they sequenced expressed TCRB transcripts. Samples of naive, central memory and regulatory T cells yielded a mean of approximately 3.7 million reads. Sequenced by immunoSEQ multiplex PCR; TCRdb stores in-frame clones only, minus some. Here the sample spans approximately 470,000 clones, 25% to 35% being singletons. This clonotype was sampled from a man aged 18 to 30 in good health. The sample taken for sequencing was naive CD4+ T cells from blood. This chain connects TRBV7-2 to TRBJ2-2, with D uncertain. The CDR3 region has the DNA TGTGCCAGCAGCCCGAGAACCGGGGAGCTGTTTTTT. This sequence encodes CASSPRTGELFF.